The rows below give T cell receptor beta chains drawn from one sample of a study of T cells after posttransplantation cyclophosphamide. Assay used: immunoSEQ multiplex PCR; TCRdb lists only in-frame clones, some missing. The table has 20,000 to 25,000 clones, 85% to 90% seen once. The specimen was PBMCs, collected roughly 350 days after allogeneic stem cell transplant with calcineurin inhibitor and methotrexate. The source of these receptors is a female patient between 30 and 39 years old who received an allogeneic stem cell transplant from an unrelated donor, was CMV-positive, and had acute and chronic GVHD. Certain T cells may be donor cells from the graft. Both conserved end residues are part of each CDR3. D genes are given only for firm matches. Size is stated for part of the rows, as once, few or many counts, or as a class when the clone is expanded.

TRBJ1-1	.	.	13	TRBV12-5	TGTGCTAGTGGTTTGGTACCGGGAACTGAAGCTTTCTTT	CASGLVPGTEAFF
TRBJ2-5	.	.	14	TRBV5-4	TGTGCCAGCAGCGACGGACTTAGGCAAGAGACCCAGTACTTC	CASSDGLRQETQYF
TRBJ2-3	.	.	14	TRBV5-1	TGCGCCAGCAGCTTGGACAGTATCACAGATACGCAGTATTTT	CASSLDSITDTQYF
TRBJ2-5	.	.	14	TRBV5-1	TGCGCCAGCAGCTTGGATGCGGTACAAGAGACCCAGTACTTC	CASSLDAVQETQYF
TRBJ1-1	.	.	13	TRBV15	TGTGCCACCAGGTCAACAGTTAACACTGAAGCTTTCTTT	CATRSTVNTEAFF
TRBJ1-1	.	.	13	TRBV9	TGTGCCAGCAGCGTAGATTGGAGCACTGAAGCTTTCTTT	CASSVDWSTEAFF
TRBJ1-1	.	.	18	TRBV5-8	TGTGCCAGCAGCTTCCGCCGGGGGGGCGCATCCCCCAACACTGAAGCTTTCTTT	CASSFRRGGASPNTEAFF
TRBJ2-1	.	.	12	TRBV18	TGTGCCAGCTCCCCGGTTGACAATGAGCAGTTCTTC	CASSPVDNEQFF
TRBJ2-7	.	.	14	TRBV21-1	TGTGCCAGCAGCAAGGTAACAGGCAAATACGAGCAGTACTTC	CASSKVTGKYEQYF
TRBJ2-3	.	TRBD2	16	TRBV6-6	TGTGCCAGCAGCCAGCTGGGGGGGGGTAGCACAGATACGCAGTATTTT	CASSQLGGGSTDTQYF
TRBJ2-3	.	.	14	TRBV5-1	TGCGCCAGCAGCTATGGACTCCAGACAGATACGCAGTATTTT	CASSYGLQTDTQYF
TRBJ2-5	.	TRBD2	16	TRBV5-1	TGCGCCAGCAGCTTGGAGGTTAGCGGGAGGAGGGAGACCCAGTACTTC	CASSLEVSGRRETQYF
TRBJ2-3	.	.	16	TRBV19	TGTGCCAGTAGTATAGGACTAGAGTTACACACAGATACGCAGTATTTT	CASSIGLELHTDTQYF
TRBJ2-2	.	.	14	TRBV10-1	TGCGCCAGCAGTGACCCTAGAATCCCCGGGGAGCTGTTTTTT	CASSDPRIPGELFF
TRBJ2-7	once	TRBD2	16	TRBV5-1	TGCGCCAGCAGCTCCTGGGGGACTAGCGGGAATCACGAGCAGTACTTC	CASSSWGTSGNHEQYF
TRBJ1-3	.	.	19	TRBV2	TGTGCCAGTAGTGAAGTATTGGCGGGGTTATCCCTCTCTGGAAACACCATATATTTT	CASSEVLAGLSLSGNTIYF
TRBJ2-5	.	.	12	TRBV7-2	TGTGCCAGCAGCAGAGACACTGAGACCCAGTACTTC	CASSRDTETQYF
TRBJ2-3	once	.	16	TRBV10-1	TGCGCCAGCAGTTCGACCCTTAAGGACAACACAGATACGCAGTATTTT	CASSSTLKDNTDTQYF
TRBJ1-4	.	.	14	TRBV11-3	TGTGCCAGCAGCGTCAGGGGCCCTAATGAAAAACTGTTTTTT	CASSVRGPNEKLFF
TRBJ2-2	.	TRBD2	15	TRBV6-5	TGTGCCAGCAGGAGAGCGGGAGCAAACACCGGGGAGCTGTTTTTT	CASRRAGANTGELFF
TRBJ2-3	.	TRBD2	16	TRBV5-1	TGCGCCAGCAGCTTGGTACTAGCGGGAGGGGGAGATACGCAGTATTTT	CASSLVLAGGGDTQYF
TRBJ1-3	.	TRBD1	15	TRBV4-1	TGCGCCAGCAGCCACGCGGACAGGGCTGGAAACACCATATATTTT	CASSHADRAGNTIYF
TRBJ1-5	.	TRBD1	15	TRBV7-2	TGTGCCAGCAGCTTAGGACAGGGTCGCAATCAGCCCCAGCATTTT	CASSLGQGRNQPQHF
TRBJ1-2	.	.	14	TRBV5-4	TGTGCCAGCAGCTCGGTTAGCCAAGCCATTGGCTACACCTTC	CASSSVSQAIGYTF
TRBJ2-1	.	.	15	TRBV7-2	TGTGCCAGCAGCTTTGCAGCGGATGCCTACAATGAGCAGTTCTTC	CASSFAADAYNEQFF
TRBJ1-1	.	TRBD1	16	TRBV14	TGTGCCAGCAGCCAACCGGGACAGGGAGAGAACACTGAAGCTTTCTTT	CASSQPGQGENTEAFF
TRBJ1-1	.	.	14	TRBV10-3	TGTGCCATCGGGAGCGAACAGGGCCGCCTTGAAGCTTTCTTT	CAIGSEQGRLEAFF
TRBJ1-5	.	TRBD1	15	TRBV12-5	TGTGCTAGTGGTTTGGCAGACAGGGGCAATCAGCCCCAGCATTTT	CASGLADRGNQPQHF
TRBJ2-1	.	TRBD2	16	TRBV7-9	TGTGCCAGCAGCTCGACTAGCGGGAGAGAGATCAATGAGCAGTTCTTC	CASSSTSGREINEQFF
TRBJ1-5	.	.	13	TRBV27	TGTGCCAGCAGTATCGGTAGGGGTCAGCCCCAGCATTTT	CASSIGRGQPQHF
TRBJ2-1	.	TRBD2	17	TRBV7-2	TGTGCCAGCTCTCAGGAGGTAGCGGGAGTATCCTACAATGAGCAGTTCTTC	CASSQEVAGVSYNEQFF
TRBJ2-5	.	.	12	TRBV2	TGTGCCAGCACGGACTTACAAGAGACCCAGTACTTC	CASTDLQETQYF
TRBJ2-5	.	.	17	TRBV4-3	TGCGCCAGCAGCCAAGTCGGACAGTCCCGGTACCAAGAGACCCAGTACTTC	CASSQVGQSRYQETQYF
TRBJ1-2	.	TRBD1	12	TRBV29-1	TGCAGCGTACCGACAGGGAACTATGGCTACACCTTC	CSVPTGNYGYTF
TRBJ2-1	.	TRBD1	15	TRBV5-1	TGCGCCAGCAGCGCCGACAGGGGGACCTACAATGAGCAGTTCTTC	CASSADRGTYNEQFF
TRBJ1-2	.	.	14	TRBV5-1	TGCGCCAGCAGGTACGAGTTATCTAACTATGGCTACACCTTC	CASRYELSNYGYTF
TRBJ1-4	.	TRBD1	16	TRBV7-9	TGTGCCAGCAGCTTAGCCCCGACAGGGTTAGGAGAAAAACTGTTTTTT	CASSLAPTGLGEKLFF
TRBJ1-5	.	.	13	TRBV5-1	TGCGCCAGCAGCTTGGACAGCTATCAGCCCCAGCATTTT	CASSLDSYQPQHF
TRBJ1-1	.	TRBD1	15	TRBV18	TGTGCCAGCTCCCTCGGGACAGGGGGCGTGGCTGAAGCTTTCTTT	CASSLGTGGVAEAFF
TRBJ1-1	few	TRBD1	17	TRBV19	TGTGCCAGTAGTATAGGGGCAGGGGGATTGATTAACACTGAAGCTTTCTTT	CASSIGAGGLINTEAFF
TRBJ1-4	.	.	16	TRBV5-5	TGTGCCAGCAGCCGTGGGGACTTCGACGGGTCCGAAAAACTGTTTTTT	CASSRGDFDGSEKLFF
TRBJ1-4	.	.	15	TRBV5-4	TGTGCCAGCAGCTTTGGGGGGGCAGGCCCCGAAAAACTGTTTTTT	CASSFGGAGPEKLFF
TRBJ2-7	.	.	13	TRBV11-3	TGTGCCAGCAGCTTAAAGGGGCGGGGCGAGCAGTACTTC	CASSLKGRGEQYF
TRBJ2-3	once	TRBD2	16	TRBV7-3	TGTGCCAGCAGCTCCCCAACTAGCGGGAGCGGGAATACGCAGTATTTT	CASSSPTSGSGNTQYF
TRBJ2-5	.	TRBD2	15	TRBV6-1	TGTGCCAGCAGTACGCTGGGCGGGGGAGGAGAGACCCAGTACTTC	CASSTLGGGGETQYF
TRBJ2-6	.	.	17	TRBV27	TGTGCCAGCCGCTCGGGAACATATGACTCTGGGGCCAACGTCCTGACTTTC	CASRSGTYDSGANVLTF
TRBJ2-1	.	.	15	TRBV19	TGTGCCAGTAGCACCACTAGGAGCTCCTACAATGAGCAGTTCTTC	CASSTTRSSYNEQFF
TRBJ2-3	.	TRBD2	18	TRBV7-3	TGTGCCAGCAGCTTAACGGGACTAGCGGGAGGGGGGACAGATACGCAGTATTTT	CASSLTGLAGGGTDTQYF
TRBJ2-7	.	TRBD1	18	TRBV7-8	TGTGCCAGCAGCTTAGTGACGGGGACAGGGGTCTCTCCCTACGAGCAGTACTTC	CASSLVTGTGVSPYEQYF
TRBJ2-1	.	TRBD2	19	TRBV7-2	TGTGCCAGCAGCCTTAGCGGGAGGGGCCGTGTTGTCACTTACAATGAGCAGTTCTTC	CASSLSGRGRVVTYNEQFF
TRBJ1-2	.	TRBD1	16	TRBV6-5	TGTGCCAGCAGTTACTCTGGGACAGGGCAGTCTTATGGCTACACCTTC	CASSYSGTGQSYGYTF